The TCR beta chain described here comes from a study of identical twins. Study-level results: Researchers caution that invariant MAIT and iNKT cells could partly confound zero-insertion analyses.

A note on this clonotype: Its antigen is not known.

After template switching added a universal primer site, the resulting cDNA carried unique molecular identifiers. TCRdb fed the 5' RACE reads into MiXCR, producing one record per CDR3 protein. Among hundreds of thousands of distinct CDR3 sequences listed, under 9.5% were seen once. Trimming took 2 bases from V and 0 from J, leaving 15 bases between them. CDR3 size: 16 residues. This sample also appeared in a second study, on yellow fever vaccine responses in identical twins.

This clonotype was obtained from a young woman in good health. The sequencing input was memory (CD45RO+) T cells sorted from blood. This chain connects TRBV5-7 to TRBJ2-7; the D gene could be TRBD1 or TRBD2 (5 bases each). TRBV5-7 is given ORF status, its function remaining uncertain. This chain's CDR3 is CASSFPLRGSSYEQYF. The CDR3 region has the DNA TGTGCCAGCAGCTTCCCCCTGAGGGGCAGCTCCTACGAGCAGTACTTC.